This T cell receptor (beta chain) was captured by sequencing in a study of T-cell reconstitution after alpha-beta-depleted transplantation in children. Construction of the TCRbeta library involved unique molecular identifiers. TCRdb redid the calling of the PCR reads with MiXCR, one entry per CDR3 protein. This sample has 500,000 to 600,000 distinct CDR3 sequences, with approximately 32% found just once. This clonotype was picked up a small number of times. Germline-derived CDR1 and CDR2 are SGHNT and YENEEA. This CDR3 spans 15 amino acids. Trimming took 3 bases from V and 6 from J; bases not matched to a gene: 6.

The specimen comprised PBMCs from the stem cell graft donor, sampled from the stem cell graft. The TCR originated in a human donor who donated a stem cell graft to a child with aplastic anemia. The rearrangement joins TRBV11-3 to TRBJ2-1; 9 nucleotides align to TRBD2. The CDR3 loop reads CASSFRASGTNEQFF. The DNA of the CDR3 is TGTGCCAGCAGCTTTAGGGCTAGCGGGACCAATGAGCAGTTCTTC.